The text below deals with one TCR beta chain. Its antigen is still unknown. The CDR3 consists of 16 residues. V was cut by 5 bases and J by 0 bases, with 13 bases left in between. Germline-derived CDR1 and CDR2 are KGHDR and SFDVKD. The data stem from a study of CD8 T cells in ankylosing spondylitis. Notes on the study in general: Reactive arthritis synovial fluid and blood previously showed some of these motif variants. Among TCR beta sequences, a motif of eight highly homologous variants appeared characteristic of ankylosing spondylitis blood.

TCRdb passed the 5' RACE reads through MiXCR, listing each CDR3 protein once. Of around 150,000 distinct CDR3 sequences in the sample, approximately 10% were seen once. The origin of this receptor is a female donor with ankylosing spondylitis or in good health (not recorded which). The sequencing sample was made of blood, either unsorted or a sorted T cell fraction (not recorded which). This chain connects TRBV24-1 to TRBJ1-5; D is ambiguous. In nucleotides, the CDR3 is TGTGCCACCAGTGGTCGAGGAGAGACTAGCAATCAGCCCCAGCATTTT. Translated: CATSGRGETSNQPQHF.